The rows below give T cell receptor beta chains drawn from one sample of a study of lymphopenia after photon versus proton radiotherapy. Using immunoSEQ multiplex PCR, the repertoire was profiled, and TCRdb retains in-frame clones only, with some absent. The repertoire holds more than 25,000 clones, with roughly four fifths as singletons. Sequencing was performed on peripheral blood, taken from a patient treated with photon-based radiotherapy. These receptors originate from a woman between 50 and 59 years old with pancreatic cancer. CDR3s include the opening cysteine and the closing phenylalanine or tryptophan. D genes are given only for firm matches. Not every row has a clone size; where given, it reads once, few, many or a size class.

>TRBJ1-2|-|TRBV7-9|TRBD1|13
CASSSGQAYGYTF
TGTGCCAGCAGCTCGGGACAGGCCTATGGCTACACCTTC
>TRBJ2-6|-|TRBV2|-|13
CASAGSGANVLTF
TGTGCCAGTGCGGGATCTGGGGCCAACGTCCTGACTTTC
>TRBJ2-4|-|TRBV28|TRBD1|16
CASSLGDRALDYAQYF
TGTGCCAGCAGTCTGGGGGACAGGGCGCTTGATTATGCTCAGTACTTC
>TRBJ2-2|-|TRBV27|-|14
CASRAVANTGELFF
TGTGCCAGCAGGGCCGTTGCGAACACCGGGGAGCTGTTTTTT
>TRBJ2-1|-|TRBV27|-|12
CASSLGGLEQFF
TGTGCCAGCAGTTTAGGCGGCCTTGAGCAGTTCTTC
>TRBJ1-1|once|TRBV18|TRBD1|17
CASSPPGTGGKNTEAFF
TGTGCCAGCTCACCACCCGGGACAGGGGGGAAGAACACTGAAGCTTTCTTT
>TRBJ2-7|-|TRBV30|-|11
CAWTHGREQYF
TGTGCCTGGACCCATGGGAGGGAGCAGTACTTC
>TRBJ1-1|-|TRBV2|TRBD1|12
CASRTGRAEAFF
TGTGCCAGCAGGACAGGGCGGGCTGAAGCTTTCTTT
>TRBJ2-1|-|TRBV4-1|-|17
CASSQEPAGSSYNEQFF
TGCGCCAGCAGCCAAGAACCTGCCGGGAGCTCCTACAATGAGCAGTTCTTC
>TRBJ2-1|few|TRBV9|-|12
CASSVGDNEQFF
TGTGCCAGCAGCGTAGGGGACAATGAGCAGTTCTTC
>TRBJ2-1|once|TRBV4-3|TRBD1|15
CASSQADRGGDEQFF
TGCGCCAGCAGCCAGGCGGACAGGGGTGGCGATGAGCAGTTCTTC
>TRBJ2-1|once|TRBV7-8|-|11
CASSRVNEQFF
TGTGCCAGCAGCCGAGTGAATGAGCAGTTCTTC
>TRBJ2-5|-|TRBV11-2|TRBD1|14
CASSPQGAGETQYF
TGTGCCAGCAGCCCCCAGGGGGCGGGAGAGACCCAGTACTTC
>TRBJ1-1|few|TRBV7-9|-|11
CVFTDPPEAFF
TGTGTCTTTACAGACCCACCTGAAGCTTTCTTT
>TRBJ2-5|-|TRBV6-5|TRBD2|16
CASSYSMGGFQETQYF
TGTGCCAGCAGTTACTCGATGGGGGGGTTCCAAGAGACCCAGTACTTC
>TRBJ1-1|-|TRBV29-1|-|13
CSVEVRSDTEAFF
TGCAGCGTTGAAGTACGCTCAGACACTGAAGCTTTCTTT
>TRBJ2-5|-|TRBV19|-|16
CASSPRRVGSRETQYF
TGTGCCAGTAGTCCGAGAAGGGTGGGGAGCAGAGAGACCCAGTACTTC
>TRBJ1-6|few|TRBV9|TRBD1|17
CASSVVVKDRGKSPLHF
TGTGCCAGCAGCGTAGTAGTAAAGGACAGGGGGAAGTCACCCCTCCACTTT
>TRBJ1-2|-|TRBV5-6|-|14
CASSLVTDNYGYTF
TGTGCCAGCAGCTTAGTGACCGACAACTATGGCTACACCTTC
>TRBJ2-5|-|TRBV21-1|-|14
CASSDRTGRETQYF
TGTGCCAGCAGCGACCGGACAGGGAGAGAGACCCAGTACTTC
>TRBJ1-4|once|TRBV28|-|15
CASGQEGVANEKLFF
TGTGCCAGCGGCCAGGAGGGTGTAGCTAATGAAAAACTGTTTTTT
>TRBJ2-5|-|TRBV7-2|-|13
CASSPSAQETQYF
TGTGCCAGCAGCCCGAGTGCCCAAGAGACCCAGTACTTC
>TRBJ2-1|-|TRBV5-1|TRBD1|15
CASSLGYRGEDEQFF
TGCGCCAGCAGCTTGGGTTACAGGGGAGAGGATGAGCAGTTCTTC
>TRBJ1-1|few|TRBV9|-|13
CASAGASEAEAFF
TGTGCCAGCGCGGGGGCCAGCGAGGCTGAAGCTTTCTTT
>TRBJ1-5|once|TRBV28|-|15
CASSFAAQGGQPQHF
TGTGCCAGCAGTTTTGCCGCCCAGGGAGGACAGCCCCAGCATTTT
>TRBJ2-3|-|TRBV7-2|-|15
CASSLDGSGTDTQYF
TGTGCCAGCAGCCTTGACGGGAGTGGCACAGATACGCAGTATTTT
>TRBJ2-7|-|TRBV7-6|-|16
CASSLGGQPRSYEQYF
TGTGCCAGCAGCTTAGGGGGGCAGCCCCGAAGCTACGAGCAGTACTTC
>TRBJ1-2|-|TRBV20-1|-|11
CSAGTPRGYTF
TGCAGTGCCGGGACGCCGAGGGGCTACACCTTC
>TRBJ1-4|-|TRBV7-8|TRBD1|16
CASSLVFQGADQKLFF
TGTGCCAGCAGCTTAGTTTTCCAGGGGGCGGATCAAAAACTGTTTTTT
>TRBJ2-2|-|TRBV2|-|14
CASSDREYTGELFF
TGTGCCAGCAGTGATCGGGAATACACCGGGGAGCTGTTTTTT
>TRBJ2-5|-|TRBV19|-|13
CASRTAYQETQYF
TGTGCCAGCCGAACAGCGTACCAAGAGACCCAGTACTTC
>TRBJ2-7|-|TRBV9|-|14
CASSVAGLAYEQYF
TGTGCCAGCAGCGTAGCGGGACTGGCCTACGAGCAGTACTTC
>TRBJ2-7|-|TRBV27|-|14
CASSSRTGSYEQYF
TGTGCCAGCAGTTCCCGGACCGGTTCCTACGAGCAGTACTTC
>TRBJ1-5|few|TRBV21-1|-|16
CASSKDGQGAKGPQHF
TGTGCCAGCAGCAAAGATGGGCAGGGAGCTAAGGGGCCCCAGCATTTT
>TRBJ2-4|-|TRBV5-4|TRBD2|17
CASSPGWAGGPGNIQYF
TGTGCCAGCAGCCCCGGCTGGGCGGGAGGGCCGGGAAACATTCAGTACTTC
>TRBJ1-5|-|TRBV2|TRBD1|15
CASSPQGNSNQPQHF
TGTGCCAGCAGCCCACAGGGGAATAGCAATCAGCCCCAGCATTTT
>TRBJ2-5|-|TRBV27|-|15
CASSLSILQQETQYF
TGTGCCAGCAGTTTATCGATCCTACAGCAAGAGACCCAGTACTTC
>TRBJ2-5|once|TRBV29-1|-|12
CSVEQEGETQYF
TGCAGCGTTGAACAGGAAGGAGAGACCCAGTACTTC
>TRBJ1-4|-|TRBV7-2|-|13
CASSRPGGEKLFF
TGTGCCAGCAGCCGGCCGGGAGGGGAAAAACTGTTTTTT
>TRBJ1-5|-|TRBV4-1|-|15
CASSQQQGGNQPQHF
TGCGCCAGCAGCCAACAACAGGGTGGCAATCAGCCCCAGCATTTT
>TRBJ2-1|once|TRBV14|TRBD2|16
CASSQDQSGRRNEQFF
TGTGCCAGCAGCCAAGATCAGAGCGGGAGACGGAATGAGCAGTTCTTC
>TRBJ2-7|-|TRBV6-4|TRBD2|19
CASLPPGSRLGRASYEQYF
TGTGCCAGCCTACCCCCTGGTAGTCGACTCGGGAGGGCTTCCTACGAGCAGTACTTC
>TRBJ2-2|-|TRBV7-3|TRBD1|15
CASSLDRGAGRELFF
TGTGCCAGCAGCTTAGACAGGGGAGCTGGGAGGGAGCTGTTTTTT
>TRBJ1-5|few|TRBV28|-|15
CASTHAGGSNQPQHF
TGTGCCAGCACCCATGCGGGGGGAAGCAATCAGCCCCAGCATTTT
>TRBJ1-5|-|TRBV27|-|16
CASSRGGGYSNQPQHF
TGTGCCAGCAGTCGAGGGGGTGGGTATAGCAATCAGCCCCAGCATTTT
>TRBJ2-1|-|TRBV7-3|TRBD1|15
CASSLGGRGYNEQFF
TGTGCCAGCAGCTTAGGTGGCAGGGGGTACAATGAGCAGTTCTTC
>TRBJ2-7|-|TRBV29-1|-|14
CSVVSAGRVREQYF
TGCAGCGTTGTTTCGGCCGGCAGGGTCCGCGAGCAGTACTTC
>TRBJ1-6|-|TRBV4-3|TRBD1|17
CASSQDLRQGYNSPLHF
TGCGCCAGCAGCCAAGATTTGCGACAGGGGTATAATTCACCCCTCCACTTT
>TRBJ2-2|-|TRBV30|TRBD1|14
CAWSWDSPPGELFF
TGTGCCTGGAGCTGGGACAGTCCTCCCGGGGAGCTGTTTTTT
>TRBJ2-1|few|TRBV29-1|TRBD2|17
CSVSGTSGRGTYNEQFF
TGCAGCGTCTCCGGGACTAGCGGGAGGGGGACCTACAATGAGCAGTTCTTC